The next 3 T cell receptor beta chains were all read from a single sample in a study of T cell responses to AZD1222 COVID-19 vaccine. Some clones are missing from TCRdb's copy, which holds only in-frame ones; the method was immunoSEQ multiplex PCR. The sample has around 80,000 clones; around nine tenths are singletons. The starting material was peripheral blood, obtained on day 0 of AZD1222 vaccination. The receptors were gathered from an adult in good health.

This chain links TRBV20-1 with TRBJ1-5, with D unclear. Trimming pared 3 bases from V and 0 bases from J, leaving 15 bases between. Per the germline V gene, CDR1 is DFQATT and CDR2 is SNEGSKA (reference sequence). The CDR3 extends over 16 amino acids. The CDR3 reads CSASLGLGYSNQPQHF. The CDR3 region has the DNA TGCAGTGCTAGTTTAGGTCTAGGTTATAGCAATCAGCCCCAGCATTTT.

This clone was counted a single time. V is TRBV12-3 or TRBV12-4 and J is TRBJ1-2; D call uncertain. The V end was cut by 6 bases, the J end by 7 bases, with 12 bases between. The CDR3 spans 12 residues. The CDR3 nucleotides read TGTGCCAGCAGCTCGGACGGGCGTGGCTACACCTTC. Protein: CASSSDGRGYTF.

The chain couples TRBV5-1 to TRBJ1-4; D not resolved. V was trimmed by 0 bases and J by 0 bases, leaving 6 bases between them. Looked up from germline, CDR1 is SGHRS and CDR2 is YFSETQ. The CDR3 is made up of 15 amino acids. CDR3 sequence reads: CASSLDGTTNEKLFF. In nucleotides, the CDR3 is TGCGCCAGCAGCTTGGACGGAACAACTAATGAAAAACTGTTTTTT. The entire variable domain, with the rest obtained from reference TRBV5-1 and TRBJ1-4, is as follows: KAGVTQTPRYLIKTRGQQVTLSCSPISGHRSVSWYQQTPGQGLQFLFEYFSETQRNKGNFPGRFSGRQFSNSRSEMNVSTLELGDSALYLCASSLDGTTNEKLFFGSGTQLSVL.